This entry lists 19 T cell receptor beta chains sequenced from one sample in a study of low-dose radiotherapy and immunotherapy resistance in tumors. As for time point: before trial treatment. Both TCRalpha and TCRbeta chains were reverse transcribed with V-gene-specific primers. With a V-primer adapter and a constant-region primer, TCRs were amplified for about 20 PCR cycles. MiXCR, applied by TCRdb to the reads, yields one record per CDR3 protein. Counted here are 85,000 to 95,000 distinct CDR3 sequences, 9.4% occurring once; the ten biggest clones make up around 0.98%. The material sequenced was PBMCs, taken before treatment. The receptors were gathered from a male donor with prostate cancer.

This clonotype was seen at least ten times. The chain recombines TRBV5-6 with TRBJ2-4, with D possibly called TRBD1 or TRBD2 (5 bases each). The germline V and J ends were trimmed by 7 bases and 5 bases, with 13 bases remaining between them. The CDR3 spans 13 residues. The germline CDR1 and CDR2 sequences are SGHDT and YYEEEE. CDR3 sequence (DNA): TGTGCCAGCGCCGGGGTGGGGGAAAACATTCAGTACTTC. Its translation is CASAGVGENIQYF. The full variable domain, its missing parts supplied by reference TRBV5-6 and TRBJ2-4, is DAGVTQSPTHLIKTRGQQVTLRCSPKSGHDTVSWYQQALGQGPQFIFQYYEEEERQRGNFPDRFSGHQFPNYSSELNVNALLLGDSALYLCASAGVGENIQYFGAGTRLSVL.

This clonotype is labeled medium-sized. This chain connects TRBV5-8 to TRBJ2-5; D is perhaps TRBD1 (5 bases). The germline V and J ends were trimmed by 8 bases and 6 bases, with 11 bases remaining between them. The CDR3 has 11 amino acids. Germline loops: CDR1 SGHTS, CDR2 YDEGEE. CDR3 in DNA: TGTGCCAGAGCTTCAGGGCAGACCCAGTACTTC. It translates to CARASGQTQYF. The full variable domain, in which reference TRBV5-8 and TRBJ2-5 provide the parts outside the CDR3, is EAGVTQSPTHLIKTRGQQATLRCSPISGHTSVYWYQQALGLGLQFLLWYDEGEERNRGNFPPRFSGRQFPNYSSELNVNALELEDSALYLCARASGQTQYFGPGTRLLVL.

This clonotype was detected many times. The J gene is TRBJ2-5, the V gene TRBV28; no firm D call. The germline CDR1 and CDR2 sequences are MDHEN and SYDVKM. The CDR3 has 14 residues. The V and J ends lost 2 bases and 2 bases respectively, with 9 bases between them. CDR3 nucleotide sequence: TGTGCCAGCAGTTTACCCACTATTCAAGAGACCCAGTACTTC. It translates to CASSLPTIQETQYF.

This clonotype was observed many times. CDR3 protein: CAASKGHFNTEAFF. CDR3 sequence (DNA): TGTGCCGCCTCAAAAGGGCATTTCAACACTGAAGCTTTCTTT. This chain joins TRBV19 and TRBJ1-1; no definite D call. CDR1 is LNHDA, CDR2 SQIVND, per germline (reference sequence). The CDR3 loop spans 14 amino acids. V was cut by 11 bases and J by 2 bases, with 18 bases left in between. The full variable domain, in which reference TRBV19 and TRBJ1-1 provide the parts outside the CDR3, is DGGITQSPKYLFRKEGQNVTLSCEQNLNHDAMYWYRQDPGQGLRLIYYSQIVNDFQKGDIAEGYSVSREKKESFPLTVTSAQKNPTAFYLCAASKGHFNTEAFFGQGTRLTVV.

This clonotype showed up many times. The V and J genes are TRBV28 and TRBJ1-2; TRBD1 is a possible D gene (6 bases). CDR1 MDHEN and CDR2 SYDVKM come from the germline V gene. The CDR3 has 15 amino acids. Trimming stripped 7 bases from V and 2 bases from J, with 17 bases between. The CDR3 DNA sequence: TGTGCCAGCACCCTGGGGGCAGGGAACAACTATGGCTACACCTTC. Amino acid sequence: CASTLGAGNNYGYTF.

This clonotype has ten or more counts. The chain combines TRBV30 with TRBJ2-1; a possible D gene is TRBD1 (6 bases). Trimming removed 4 bases at V and 2 bases at J, with 12 bases between. Germline lookup yields CDR1 GTSNPN and CDR2 SVGIG (reference sequence). The length of the CDR3 is 14 residues. The CDR3 spells CAWNRENTYNEQFF. The DNA of the CDR3 is TGTGCCTGGAACAGGGAGAACACCTACAATGAGCAGTTCTTC.

This clonotype showed up many times. The CDR3 region has the DNA TGCAGTGCAGACGACCGAACCAATCAGCCCCAGCATTTT. Translating it yields CSADDRTNQPQHF. The genes are TRBV20-1 and TRBJ1-5, with unresolved D. Trimming shortened V by 6 bases and J by 3 bases, and 12 bases separated the two germline ends. Germline values: CDR1 DFQATT, CDR2 SNEGSKA (reference sequence). This CDR3 region has 13 residues.

There are a few counts of this clonotype. This likely reflects a read error, since a far larger clone is one base away. The chain has TRBV6-2 or TRBV6-3 and TRBJ2-3, with D unresolved. V lost 6 bases, J lost 1 base, and 2 bases lay in between. The CDR3 length is 11 residues. Germline V gene lookup returns CDR1 MNHEY and CDR2 SVGEGT. The CDR3 reads CASSRTDTQYF. DNA for the CDR3: TGTGCCAGCAGCCGCACAGATACGCAGTATTTT.

This clonotype was observed at least ten times. CDR3: CASSISFVPAYEQYF. The DNA of the CDR3 is TGTGCCAGTAGTATTTCATTCGTGCCGGCGTACGAGCAGTACTTC. The chain has TRBV19 and TRBJ2-7; D call uncertain. CDR3 size: 15 residues. Looked up from germline, CDR1 is LNHDA and CDR2 is SQIVND (reference sequence). Trimming stripped 3 bases from V and 4 bases from J, with 16 bases between.

This clonotype was seen repeatedly, ten times or more. The chain combines TRBV9 with TRBJ2-3, with TRBD1 matching 7 bases. Trimming removed 0 bases from V and 4 bases from J; junction bases left unmatched: 5. The CDR3 runs to 15 residues. The V gene's germline CDR1 is SGDLS and CDR2 YYNGEE. The CDR3 DNA reads as TGTGCCAGCAGCGTAGGACAGGGTAGTCCAGATACGCAGTATTTT. It translates to CASSVGQGSPDTQYF.

This clonotype was picked up many times. This chain uses TRBV20-1 with TRBJ2-3, with a tentative D call TRBD2 (6 bases). The CDR3 extends over 15 amino acids. Germline V gene sequence: CDR1 DFQATT, CDR2 SNEGSKA (reference sequence). V shed 1 base and J shed 2 bases, with 13 bases lying between them. The DNA of the CDR3 is TGCAGTGCTAGAGCGGGAGCGGCCCTCACAGATACGCAGTATTTT. It codes for CSARAGAALTDTQYF.

There are many counts of this clonotype. The gene calls are TRBV7-2 and TRBJ2-1, with 9 bases lining up with TRBD2. The CDR3 has 15 residues. V was pared by 5 bases and J by 3 bases, with 5 bases of the junction left unmatched. In germline, CDR1 is SGHTA, CDR2 FQGNSA. As DNA, the CDR3 is TGTGCCAGCAGCGCAGCGGGAGGTCACTACAATGAGCAGTTCTTC. Protein product: CASSAAGGHYNEQFF.

The V call is TRBV4-1, the J call TRBJ2-5, with D possibly called TRBD1 or TRBD2 (5 bases each). Trimming left V 5 bases short and J 1 base short, with 14 bases between. The CDR3 sequence is 15 residues long. Germline CDR1 is MGHRA and CDR2 is YSYEKL. The CDR3 region is CASSIRRDLQETQYF. CDR3 in DNA: TGCGCCAGCAGCATAAGACGGGACCTCCAAGAGACCCAGTACTTC.

This clonotype was seen at least ten times. The V gene is TRBV30, the J gene TRBJ1-5; D remains unclear. The V end was cut by 1 base, the J end by 2 bases, with 6 bases between. Germline V lookup: CDR1 GTSNPN, CDR2 SVGIG (reference sequence). CDR3 size: 13 residues. The CDR3 reads CAWSARGNQPQHF. CDR3 nucleotides: TGTGCCTGGAGTGCCCGGGGCAATCAGCCCCAGCATTTT. The entire variable domain, with the rest obtained from reference TRBV30 and TRBJ1-5, is as follows: SQTIHQWPATLVQPVGSPLSLECTVEGTSNPNLYWYRQAAGRGLQLLFYSVGIGQISSEVPQNLSASRPQDRQFILSSKKLLLSDSGFYLCAWSARGNQPQHFGDGTRLSIL.

This clonotype was recorded many times. The J gene is TRBJ2-1, the V gene TRBV28, with D perhaps matching TRBD1 (6 bases). This CDR3 is 14 amino acids long. Per germline, CDR1 MDHEN and CDR2 SYDVKM. V lost 7 bases to trimming and J lost 7 bases, with 17 bases between them. The CDR3: CASKNIFTGNEQFF. DNA for the CDR3: TGTGCCAGCAAAAACATATTTACAGGGAATGAGCAGTTCTTC.

CDR3 region: CASSLRSRDRVYSYEQYF. Written as DNA, the CDR3 is TGTGCCAGCAGCCTTCGGAGCCGGGACAGGGTTTACTCCTACGAGCAGTACTTC. J is TRBJ2-7 and V is TRBV21-1; no check of the table's D call, TRBD1, against the DNA was made. TRBV21-1 is an annotated pseudogene. The CDR3 extends over 18 amino acids.

The table lists this clonotype with many counts. This rearrangement joins TRBV7-3 to TRBJ2-5; D gene unclear. The CDR3 is 13 amino acids. The germline gives CDR1 SGHTA, CDR2 FQGTGA. Trimming cost V 0 bases and J 5 bases, with 7 bases left between them. CDR3 nucleotide sequence: TGTGCCAGCAGCTTAACGTTTTCGGAGACCCAGTACTTC. Its translation: CASSLTFSETQYF.

The rearrangement joins TRBV30 to TRBJ1-5; tentative D call: TRBD1 (6 bases). This CDR3 comprises 13 residues. Germline CDR1 and CDR2: GTSNPN and SVGIG (reference sequence). V was clipped by 3 bases and J by 3 bases, with 9 bases between them. CDR3 loop: CAWSTGINQPQHF. The CDR3 bases are TGTGCCTGGAGCACAGGGATCAATCAGCCCCAGCATTTT. Complete variable domain (other parts from reference TRBV30 and TRBJ1-5): SQTIHQWPATLVQPVGSPLSLECTVEGTSNPNLYWYRQAAGRGLQLLFYSVGIGQISSEVPQNLSASRPQDRQFILSSKKLLLSDSGFYLCAWSTGINQPQHFGDGTRLSIL.

In this sample, this clonotype turned up many times. This rearrangement joins TRBV25-1 to TRBJ2-7; no clear D gene. V was clipped by 2 bases and J by 5 bases, with 10 bases between them. Germline-derived CDR1 and CDR2 are MGHDK and SYGVNS. This CDR3 has 13 residues. The CDR3, as DNA: TGTGCCAGCAGTGAACCTCATTCCGACGAGCAGTACTTC. Its translation: CASSEPHSDEQYF.